This is a list of T cell receptor beta chains from one sample in a study of response to subunit inactivated influenza vaccine. TCRdb itself ran the RT-PCR reads through MiXCR, one entry per CDR3 protein. The sample holds some 640,000 distinct CDR3 sequences, roughly 14% seen once. The sample was PBMCs from blood, taken 14 days before vaccination. These receptor sequences come from a man in his fifties or sixties who received an inactivated influenza vaccine. The CDR3 runs from the conserved cysteine through the conserved F or W. The D gene is left open where the match is weak. Not all rows give a size; the values are once, few, many and, for expanded clones, a class.

d_call j_call v_call clone_size cdr3_aa cdr3_nt
TRBD1 TRBJ2-5 TRBV5-1 few CASGPPTGERETQYF TGCGCCAGCGGACCGCCAACAGGGGAGAGGGAGACCCAGTACTTC
. TRBJ2-2 TRBV5-1 . CASKLLGTGELFF TGCGCCAGCAAGTTACTAGGCACCGGGGAGCTGTTTTTT
TRBD2 TRBJ2-3 TRBV7-2 few CASSFGAGGSTDTQYF TGTGCCAGCAGCTTCGGCGCGGGGGGGAGCACAGATACGCAGTATTTT
TRBD1 TRBJ1-5 TRBV4-1 few CASSQVVVGQGRNQPQHF TGCGCCAGCAGCCAAGTAGTCGTAGGACAGGGGCGAAACCAGCCCCAGCATTTT
TRBD1 TRBJ2-7 TRBV29-1 few CSVTRQGFDEQYF TGCAGCGTTACGAGACAGGGGTTCGACGAGCAGTACTTC
. TRBJ2-1 TRBV29-1 . CSVPPPGADEQFF TGCAGCGTACCCCCCCCAGGGGCGGATGAGCAGTTCTTC
TRBD1 TRBJ1-2 TRBV12-3/TRBV12-4 few CASSIHRGGRGYTF TGTGCCAGCAGTATCCACAGGGGAGGGAGAGGCTACACCTTC
TRBD1 TRBJ1-6 TRBV5-4 few CASSLLVQGPLGYNSPLHF TGTGCCAGCAGCTTGTTAGTACAGGGGCCCTTAGGCTATAATTCACCCCTCCACTTT
. TRBJ2-1 TRBV6-5 . CASSYSMARVVNEQFF TGTGCCAGCAGTTACTCGATGGCACGAGTGGTGAATGAGCAGTTCTTC
. TRBJ2-2 TRBV12-3/TRBV12-4 few CASSPGPIGGELFF TGTGCCAGCAGTCCGGGCCCCATTGGCGGGGAGCTGTTTTTT
. TRBJ2-1 TRBV7-8 few CASSQDGNSYNEQFF TGTGCCAGCAGCCAGGACGGAAACTCCTACAATGAGCAGTTCTTC
TRBD1 TRBJ2-1 TRBV10-3 . CAIRGTGDNEQFF TGTGCCATCAGAGGAACAGGGGACAATGAGCAGTTCTTC
TRBD1 TRBJ2-7 TRBV12-3/TRBV12-4 few CASSQGTGVFGEQYF TGTGCCAGCAGCCAAGGGACAGGGGTTTTCGGCGAGCAGTACTTC
. TRBJ2-7 TRBV20-1 few CSAEGQVSSYEQYF TGCAGTGCCGAGGGACAAGTTTCTTCCTACGAGCAGTACTTC
. TRBJ2-7 TRBV12-3/TRBV12-4 few CASRPSHRDEQYF TGTGCCAGCAGACCCTCCCATAGGGACGAGCAGTACTTC
TRBD2 TRBJ2-5 TRBV3-1 few CASSPGLAGGLQYF TGTGCCAGCAGCCCCGGACTAGCGGGAGGCCTTCAGTACTTC
. TRBJ2-2 TRBV30 few CAWSRKFAGELFF TGTGCCTGGAGTAGAAAGTTTGCCGGGGAGCTGTTTTTT
. TRBJ2-2 TRBV4-2 . CASCHGTGELFF TGTGCCAGCTGCCACGGCACCGGGGAGCTGTTTTTT
. TRBJ2-2 TRBV9 few CASSVNWGLAGELFF TGTGCCAGCAGCGTAAATTGGGGGTTGGCCGGGGAGCTGTTTTTT
. TRBJ1-2 TRBV2 . CASSPDAGWGYGYTF TGTGCCAGCAGTCCTGACGCCGGGTGGGGCTATGGCTACACCTTC
. TRBJ1-5 TRBV10-3 . CAISDRTANQPQHF TGTGCCATCAGTGACAGGACAGCTAATCAGCCCCAGCATTTT
. TRBJ1-6 TRBV6-5 few CASSYFGRNGRSYNSPLHF TGTGCCAGCAGTTACTTTGGACGAAATGGACGCTCCTATAATTCACCCCTCCACTTT
. TRBJ1-5 TRBV27 few CASSLTSYSNQPQHF TGTGCCAGCAGTTTGACATCTTATAGCAATCAGCCCCAGCATTTT
. TRBJ1-2 TRBV11-2 . CASSPVEGPFNYGYTF TGTGCCAGCAGCCCGGTCGAAGGGCCTTTCAACTATGGCTACACCTTC
. TRBJ2-1 TRBV4-2 few CASSQDLRLYSYNEQSF TGTGCCAGCAGCCAAGATCTGCGGCTCTACTCCTACAATGAGCAGTCCTTC
TRBD1 TRBJ1-1 TRBV28 few CASSQDRGRKAFF TGTGCCAGCAGTCAGGACAGGGGGCGGAAAGCTTTCTTT
. TRBJ1-1 TRBV12-3/TRBV12-4 . CASSLSGAEAFF TGTGCCAGCAGTTTGTCAGGGGCGGAAGCTTTCTTT
TRBD1 TRBJ2-2 TRBV6-5 few CASSYVGQGVIGELFF TGTGCCAGCAGTTACGTGGGACAGGGGGTAATCGGGGAGCTGTTTTTT
. TRBJ1-2 TRBV5-1 few CASSFGSVIYGYTF TGCGCCAGCAGCTTCGGGTCAGTGATCTATGGCTACACCTTC
. TRBJ1-2 TRBV12-3/TRBV12-4 many CASSIGLQGYGYTF TGTGCCAGCAGCATAGGACTTCAGGGGTATGGCTACACCTTC
. TRBJ2-6 TRBV4-3 few CASSQVWDTHSGANVLTF TGCGCCAGCAGCCAAGTCTGGGACACCCACTCTGGGGCCAACGTCCTGACTTTC
TRBD2 TRBJ2-3 TRBV7-2 few CASSLVGSGVSTDTQYF TGTGCCAGCAGCTTAGTTGGTAGCGGGGTATCCACAGATACGCAGTATTTT
. TRBJ2-1 TRBV19 few CASSRDTIPYNEQFF TGTGCCAGTTCCCGGGACACCATACCCTACAATGAGCAGTTCTTC
. TRBJ2-5 TRBV7-9 few CASSLTGAPLGETQYF TGTGCCAGCAGCTTGACAGGTGCTCCCCTTGGGGAGACCCAGTACTTC
TRBD2 TRBJ2-5 TRBV12-3/TRBV12-4 many CASTFGGYNQETQYF TGTGCCAGCACCTTCGGGGGGTATAACCAAGAGACCCAGTACTTC
TRBD2 TRBJ2-7 TRBV7-9 few CASSESGRAYEQYF TGTGCCAGCAGCGAGAGCGGGAGGGCCTACGAGCAGTACTTC
. TRBJ2-5 TRBV14 . CASSGTGFQETQYF TGTGCCAGCAGCGGTACCGGATTCCAAGAGACCCAGTACTTC
. TRBJ2-7 TRBV3-1 . CASSPRDSDEQYF TGTGCCAGCAGCCCCCGGGACTCCGACGAGCAGTACTTC
. TRBJ2-1 TRBV12-3/TRBV12-4 many CASSFAGNEQFF TGTGCCAGCAGCTTTGCAGGCAATGAGCAGTTCTTC
TRBD2 TRBJ2-3 TRBV5-1 many CASSLAGLAGSTDTQYF TGCGCCAGCAGCTTGGCGGGACTAGCGGGAAGCACAGATACGCAGTATTTT
. TRBJ2-7 TRBV6-5 few CASSYVDGYEQYF TGTGCCAGCAGTTACGTGGACGGATACGAGCAGTACTTC
. TRBJ2-1 TRBV14 few CASSLDRFSSYNEQFF TGTGCCAGCAGCCTGGACAGATTTTCCTCCTACAATGAGCAGTTCTTC
. TRBJ1-1 TRBV4-1 . CASSPPLGRNTEAFF TGCGCCAGCAGCCCCCCTCTGGGGCGGAACACTGAAGCTTTCTTT
. TRBJ1-3 TRBV15 . CATSRDGYPVNSGNTIYF TGTGCCACCAGCAGAGACGGTTATCCGGTGAACTCTGGAAACACCATATATTTT
. TRBJ2-2 TRBV27 once CASSNGWNTGELFF TGTGCCAGCAGCAACGGTTGGAACACCGGGGAGCTGTTTTTT
. TRBJ1-6 TRBV19 few CASSIDGARNSPLHF TGTGCCAGTAGTATAGACGGGGCTCGGAATTCACCCCTCCACTTT
TRBD1 TRBJ1-6 TRBV27 . CASSFAGGYNSPLHF TGTGCCAGCAGTTTCGCAGGGGGCTATAATTCACCCCTCCACTTT
. TRBJ2-1 TRBV3-1 few CASSLGQQKNEQFF TGTGCCAGCAGCCTCGGACAGCAAAAGAATGAGCAGTTCTTC
. TRBJ2-7 TRBV4-2 few CASSQGSAYEQYF TGTGCCAGCAGCCAAGGAAGCGCCTACGAGCAGTACTTC
. TRBJ2-1 TRBV11-2 few CASSQDGRNEQFF TGTGCCAGCAGCCAGGACGGACGCAATGAGCAGTTCTTC
. TRBJ2-5 TRBV6-2/TRBV6-3 many CASRKSGLVGRYQETQYF TGTGCCAGCAGAAAGTCCGGACTCGTGGGGAGGTACCAAGAGACCCAGTACTTC